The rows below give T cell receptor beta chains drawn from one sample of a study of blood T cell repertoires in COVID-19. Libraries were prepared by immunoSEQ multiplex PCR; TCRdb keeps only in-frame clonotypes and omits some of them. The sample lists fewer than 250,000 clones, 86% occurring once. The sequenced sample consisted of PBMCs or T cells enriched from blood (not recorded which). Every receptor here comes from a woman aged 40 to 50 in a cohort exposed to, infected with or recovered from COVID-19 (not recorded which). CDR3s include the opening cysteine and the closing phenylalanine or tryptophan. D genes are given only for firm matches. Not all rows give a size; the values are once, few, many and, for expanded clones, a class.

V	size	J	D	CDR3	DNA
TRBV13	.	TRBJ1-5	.	CASSSGQNQPQHF	TGTGCCAGCAGCTCGGGACAAAATCAGCCCCAGCATTTT
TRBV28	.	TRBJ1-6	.	CASISLRSSYNSPLHF	TGTGCCAGCATCTCTCTCCGCAGCTCCTATAATTCACCCCTCCACTTT
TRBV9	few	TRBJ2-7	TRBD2	CASSVGTSVYEQYF	TGTGCCAGCAGCGTCGGGACTAGCGTCTACGAGCAGTACTTC
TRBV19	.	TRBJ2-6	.	CASSRGVSGANVLTF	TGTGCCAGTAGCCGGGGTGTCTCTGGGGCCAACGTCCTGACTTTC
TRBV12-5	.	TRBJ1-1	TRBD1	CASGLGHRGNTEAFF	TGTGCTAGTGGTTTGGGACACAGGGGGAACACTGAAGCTTTCTTT
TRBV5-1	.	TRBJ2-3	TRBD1	CASSLDGQGSTDTQYF	TGCGCCAGCAGCTTGGATGGACAGGGTAGCACAGATACGCAGTATTTT
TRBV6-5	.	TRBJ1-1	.	CAGDKGEGGNTEAFF	TGTGCCGGAGATAAGGGTGAGGGAGGGAACACTGAAGCTTTCTTT
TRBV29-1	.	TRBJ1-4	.	CSVWEWGRSNEKLFF	TGCAGCGTCTGGGAATGGGGCAGGTCGAATGAAAAACTGTTTTTT
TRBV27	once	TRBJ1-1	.	CATSRGITSNTEAFF	TGTGCCACCTCCCGCGGCATAACATCGAACACTGAAGCTTTCTTT
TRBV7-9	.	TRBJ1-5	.	CASSFNRDNQPQHF	TGTGCCAGCAGCTTTAACAGAGACAATCAGCCCCAGCATTTT
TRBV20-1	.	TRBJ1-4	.	CSASTGRPEKLFF	TGCAGTGCTAGTACCGGGAGACCTGAAAAACTGTTTTTT
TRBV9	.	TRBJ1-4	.	CASSGGLDFEKLFF	TGTGCCAGCAGCGGCGGTCTGGACTTTGAAAAACTGTTTTTT
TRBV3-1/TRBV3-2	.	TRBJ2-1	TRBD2	CASSRGYASGYNEQFF	TGTGCCAGCAGCCGAGGTTACGCTAGCGGCTACAATGAGCAGTTCTTC
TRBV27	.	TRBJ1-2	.	CASSPSKRDGYTF	TGTGCCAGCAGTCCCTCAAAGCGGGATGGCTACACCTTC
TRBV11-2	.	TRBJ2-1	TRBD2	CASSSPRLAGVSEQFF	TGTGCCAGCAGCTCACCTAGACTAGCGGGAGTCAGTGAGCAGTTCTTC
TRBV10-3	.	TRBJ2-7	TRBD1	CATVGTIPGQLRSYEQYF	TGTGCCACGGTGGGAACAATTCCGGGACAGCTCCGCTCCTACGAGCAGTACTTC
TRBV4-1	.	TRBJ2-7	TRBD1	CASSPSGTGAYEQYF	TGCGCCAGCTCTCCATCCGGGACAGGGGCCTACGAGCAGTACTTC
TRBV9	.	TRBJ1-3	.	CASSVGEGRDGDTIYF	TGTGCCAGCAGCGTAGGGGAGGGAAGAGATGGGGACACCATATATTTT